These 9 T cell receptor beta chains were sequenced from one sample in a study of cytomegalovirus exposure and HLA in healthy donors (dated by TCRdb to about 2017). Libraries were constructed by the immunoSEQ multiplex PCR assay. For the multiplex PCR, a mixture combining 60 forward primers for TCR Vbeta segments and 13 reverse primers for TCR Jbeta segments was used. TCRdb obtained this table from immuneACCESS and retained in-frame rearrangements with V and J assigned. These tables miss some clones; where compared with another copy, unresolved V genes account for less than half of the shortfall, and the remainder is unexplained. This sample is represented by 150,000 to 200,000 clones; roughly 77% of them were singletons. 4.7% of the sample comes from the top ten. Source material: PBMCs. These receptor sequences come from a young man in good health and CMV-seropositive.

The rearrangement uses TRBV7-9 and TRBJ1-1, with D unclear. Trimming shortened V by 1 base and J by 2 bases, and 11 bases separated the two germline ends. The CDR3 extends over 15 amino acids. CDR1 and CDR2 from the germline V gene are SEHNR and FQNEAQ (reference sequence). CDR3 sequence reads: CASSLVQLLNTEAFF. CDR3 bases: TGTGCCAGCAGCTTAGTACAGCTTCTAAACACTGAAGCTTTCTTT.

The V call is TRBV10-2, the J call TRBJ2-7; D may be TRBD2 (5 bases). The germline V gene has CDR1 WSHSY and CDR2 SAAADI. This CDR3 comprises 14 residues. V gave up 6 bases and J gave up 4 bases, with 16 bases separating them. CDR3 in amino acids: CASSPSGPPYEQYV. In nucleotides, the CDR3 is TGCGCCAGCAGCCCCAGCGGCCCCCCTTACGAGCAGTACGTC.

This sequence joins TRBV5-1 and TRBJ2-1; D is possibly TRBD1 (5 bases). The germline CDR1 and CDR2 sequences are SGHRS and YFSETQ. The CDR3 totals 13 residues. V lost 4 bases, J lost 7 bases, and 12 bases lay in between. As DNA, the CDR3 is TGCGCCAGCAGCATCCAGGGTCAAAATGAGCAGTTCTTC. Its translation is CASSIQGQNEQFF. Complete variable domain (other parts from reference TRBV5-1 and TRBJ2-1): KAGVTQTPRYLIKTRGQQVTLSCSPISGHRSVSWYQQTPGQGLQFLFEYFSETQRNKGNFPGRFSGRQFSNSRSEMNVSTLELGDSALYLCASSIQGQNEQFFGPGTRLTVL.

The CDR3 DNA reads as TGTGCCAGCAGCGCGCATCGGGAGGCCCTTAGCTACGAGCAGTACGTC. This gives the protein CASSAHREALSYEQYV. V usage is TRBV7-8 and J usage is TRBJ2-7; 7 bases match TRBD2. Germline trimming cut 5 bases from V and 3 bases from J; bases unmatched to any gene: 13. CDR3 length equals 16 residues. From germline, CDR1 is SGHVS and CDR2 FQNEAQ.

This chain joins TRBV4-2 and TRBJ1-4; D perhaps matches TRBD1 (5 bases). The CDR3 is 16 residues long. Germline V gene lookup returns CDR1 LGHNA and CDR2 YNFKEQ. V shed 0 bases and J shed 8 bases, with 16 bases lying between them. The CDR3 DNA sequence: TGTGCCAGCAGCCAAGATCCCCACGGGGGTGGCGAAAAACTGTTTTTT. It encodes CASSQDPHGGGEKLFF.

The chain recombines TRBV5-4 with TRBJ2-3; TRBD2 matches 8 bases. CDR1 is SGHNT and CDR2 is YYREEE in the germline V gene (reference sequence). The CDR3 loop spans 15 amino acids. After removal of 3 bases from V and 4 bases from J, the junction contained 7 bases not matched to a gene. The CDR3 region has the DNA TGTGCCAGCAGCTCTCTTGGCGGGAGGTCAGATACGCAGTATTTT. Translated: CASSSLGGRSDTQYF.

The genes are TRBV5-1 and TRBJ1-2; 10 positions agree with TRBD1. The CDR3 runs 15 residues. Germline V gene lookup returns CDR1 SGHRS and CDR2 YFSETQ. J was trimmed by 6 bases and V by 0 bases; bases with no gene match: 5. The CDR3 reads CASSLGTGGTDGYTF. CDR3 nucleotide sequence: TGCGCCAGCAGCTTGGGGACAGGGGGTACTGATGGCTACACCTTC.

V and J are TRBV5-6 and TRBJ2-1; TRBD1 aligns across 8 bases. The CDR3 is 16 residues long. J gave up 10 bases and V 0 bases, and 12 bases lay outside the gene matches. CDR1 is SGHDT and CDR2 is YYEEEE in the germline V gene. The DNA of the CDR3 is TGTGCCAGCAGCTTGGGCTCTTGGACAGGGCAAACGGAGCAGTTCTTC. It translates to CASSLGSWTGQTEQFF.

The CDR3 region has the DNA TGTGCCAGCAGTTTACCGCTCCGGAGCGGGAGCTCCTACAATGAGCAGTTCTTC. Protein product: CASSLPLRSGSSYNEQFF. This chain links TRBV27 with TRBJ2-1, with TRBD2 matching 8 bases. Germline CDR1 reads MNHEY; CDR2 reads SMNVEV (reference sequence). This CDR3 comprises 18 residues. After removal of 2 bases from V and 0 bases from J, the junction contained 9 bases not matched to a gene.